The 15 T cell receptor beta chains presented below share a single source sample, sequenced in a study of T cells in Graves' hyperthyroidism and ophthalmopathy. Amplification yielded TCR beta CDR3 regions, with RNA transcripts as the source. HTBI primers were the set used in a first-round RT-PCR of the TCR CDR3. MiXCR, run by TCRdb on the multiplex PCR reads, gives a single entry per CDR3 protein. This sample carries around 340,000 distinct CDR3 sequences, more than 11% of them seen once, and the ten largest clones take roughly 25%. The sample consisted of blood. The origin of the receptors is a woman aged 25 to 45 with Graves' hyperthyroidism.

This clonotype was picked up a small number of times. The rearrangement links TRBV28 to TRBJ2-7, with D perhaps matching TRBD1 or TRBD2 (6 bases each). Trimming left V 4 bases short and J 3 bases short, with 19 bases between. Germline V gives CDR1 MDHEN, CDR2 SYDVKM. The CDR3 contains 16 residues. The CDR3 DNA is TGTGCCAGCAGTTCAGAGACTAGGGGGAAAAGCTACGAGCAGTACTTC. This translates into CASSSETRGKSYEQYF.

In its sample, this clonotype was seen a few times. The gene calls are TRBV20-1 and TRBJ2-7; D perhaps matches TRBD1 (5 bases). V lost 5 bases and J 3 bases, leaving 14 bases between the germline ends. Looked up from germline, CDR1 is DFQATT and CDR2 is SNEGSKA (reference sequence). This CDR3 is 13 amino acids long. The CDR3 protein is CSAGQILSYEQYF. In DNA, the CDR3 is TGCAGTGCTGGACAAATCTTGAGCTACGAGCAGTACTTC.

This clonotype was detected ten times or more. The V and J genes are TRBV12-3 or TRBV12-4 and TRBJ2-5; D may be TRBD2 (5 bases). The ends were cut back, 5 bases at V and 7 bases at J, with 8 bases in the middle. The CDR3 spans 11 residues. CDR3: CASSGSGTQYF. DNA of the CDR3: TGTGCCAGCAGTGGCAGCGGGACCCAGTACTTC.

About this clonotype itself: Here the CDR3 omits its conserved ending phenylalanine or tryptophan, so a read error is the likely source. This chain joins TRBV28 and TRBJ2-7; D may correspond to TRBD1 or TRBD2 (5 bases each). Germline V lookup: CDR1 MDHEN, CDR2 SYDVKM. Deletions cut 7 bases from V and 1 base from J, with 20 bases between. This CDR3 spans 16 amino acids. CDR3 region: CASTHQGPKGSYEQYL. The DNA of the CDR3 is TGTGCCAGCACCCACCAGGGACCCAAAGGGTCCTACGAGCAGTACCTC.

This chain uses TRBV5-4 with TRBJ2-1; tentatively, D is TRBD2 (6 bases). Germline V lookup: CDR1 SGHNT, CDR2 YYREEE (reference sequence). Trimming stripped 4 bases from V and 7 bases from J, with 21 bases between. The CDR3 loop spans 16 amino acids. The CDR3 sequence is CASSLARLGFTNEQFF. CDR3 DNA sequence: TGTGCCAGCAGCCTGGCGAGACTAGGGTTTACAAATGAGCAGTTCTTC.

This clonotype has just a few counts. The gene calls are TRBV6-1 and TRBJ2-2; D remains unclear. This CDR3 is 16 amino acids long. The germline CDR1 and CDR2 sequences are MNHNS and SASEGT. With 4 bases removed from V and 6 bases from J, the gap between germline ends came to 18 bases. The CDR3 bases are TGTGCCAGCAGTGCCGCTACTGGAGTCAGCTCCGGGGAGCTGTTTTTT. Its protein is CASSAATGVSSGELFF.

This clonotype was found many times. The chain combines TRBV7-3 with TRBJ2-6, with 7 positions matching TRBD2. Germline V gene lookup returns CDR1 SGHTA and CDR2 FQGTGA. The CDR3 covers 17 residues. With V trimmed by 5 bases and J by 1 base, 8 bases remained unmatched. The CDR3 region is CASSPSGTVSGANVLTF. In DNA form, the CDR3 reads TGTGCCAGCAGCCCCAGCGGGACGGTTTCTGGGGCCAACGTCCTGACTTTC. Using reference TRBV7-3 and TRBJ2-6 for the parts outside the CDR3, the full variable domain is GAGVSQTPSNKVTEKGKYVELRCDPISGHTALYWYRQSLGQGPEFLIYFQGTGAADDSGLPNDRFFAVRPEGSVSTLKIQRTERGDSAVYLCASSPSGTVSGANVLTFGAGSRLTVL.

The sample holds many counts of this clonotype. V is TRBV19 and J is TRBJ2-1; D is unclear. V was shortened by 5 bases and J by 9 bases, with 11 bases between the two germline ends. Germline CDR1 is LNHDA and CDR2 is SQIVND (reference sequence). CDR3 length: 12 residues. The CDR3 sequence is CASSHLRSEQFF. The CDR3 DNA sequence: TGTGCCAGTAGTCACTTACGCAGTGAGCAGTTCTTC.

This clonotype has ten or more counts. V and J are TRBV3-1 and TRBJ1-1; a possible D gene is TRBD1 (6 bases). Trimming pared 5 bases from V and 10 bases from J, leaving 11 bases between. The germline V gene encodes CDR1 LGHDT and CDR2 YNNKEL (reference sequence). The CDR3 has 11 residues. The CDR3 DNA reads TGTGCCAGCAGCGCTCGAGGGGGAGCTTTCTTT. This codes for CASSARGGAFF.

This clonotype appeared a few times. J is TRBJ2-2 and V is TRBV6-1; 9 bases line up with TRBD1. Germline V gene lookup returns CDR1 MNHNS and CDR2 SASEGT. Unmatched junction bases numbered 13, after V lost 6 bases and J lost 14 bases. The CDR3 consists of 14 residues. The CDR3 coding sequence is TGTGCCAGCAGCACCAATTCGGACAGGGGCCCTCTGTTTTTT. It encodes CASSTNSDRGPLFF.

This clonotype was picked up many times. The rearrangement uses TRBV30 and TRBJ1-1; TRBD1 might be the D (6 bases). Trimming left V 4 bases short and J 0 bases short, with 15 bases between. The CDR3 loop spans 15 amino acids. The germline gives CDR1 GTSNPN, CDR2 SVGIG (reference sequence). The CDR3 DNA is TGTGCCTGGACTGTAGGGGGGCGGGTGAACACTGAAGCTTTCTTT. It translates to CAWTVGGRVNTEAFF.

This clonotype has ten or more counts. The CDR3 bases are TGTGCCAGCAGTACAACCAGGGGTGCGACGGAAAAACTGTTTTTT. Translated: CASSTTRGATEKLFF. V and J are TRBV28 and TRBJ1-4, with D tentatively TRBD1 (6 bases). V gave up 5 bases and J gave up 8 bases, with 18 bases separating them. Looked up from germline, CDR1 is MDHEN and CDR2 is SYDVKM. The CDR3 is 15 amino acids.

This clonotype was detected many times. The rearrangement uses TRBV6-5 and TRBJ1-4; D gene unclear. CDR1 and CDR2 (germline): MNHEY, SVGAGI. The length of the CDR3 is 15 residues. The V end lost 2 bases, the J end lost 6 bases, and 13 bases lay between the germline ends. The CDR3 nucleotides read TGTGCCAGCAGTTACCTGAATGAAGAGCATGAAAAACTGTTTTTT. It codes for CASSYLNEEHEKLFF.

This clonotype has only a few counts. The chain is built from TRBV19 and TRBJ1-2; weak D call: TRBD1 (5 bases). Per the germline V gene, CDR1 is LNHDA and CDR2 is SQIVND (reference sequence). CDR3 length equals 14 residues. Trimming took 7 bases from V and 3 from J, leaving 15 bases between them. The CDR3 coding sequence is TGTGCCAGTAAGACGGGGGGAGTGGACTATGGCTACACCTTC. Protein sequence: CASKTGGVDYGYTF.

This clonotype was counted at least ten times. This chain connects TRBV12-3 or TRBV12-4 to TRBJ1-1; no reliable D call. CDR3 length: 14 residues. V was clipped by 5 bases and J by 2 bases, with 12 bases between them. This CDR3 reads CASSVFVGNTEAFF. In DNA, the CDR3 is TGTGCCAGCAGTGTCTTCGTCGGTAACACTGAAGCTTTCTTT.